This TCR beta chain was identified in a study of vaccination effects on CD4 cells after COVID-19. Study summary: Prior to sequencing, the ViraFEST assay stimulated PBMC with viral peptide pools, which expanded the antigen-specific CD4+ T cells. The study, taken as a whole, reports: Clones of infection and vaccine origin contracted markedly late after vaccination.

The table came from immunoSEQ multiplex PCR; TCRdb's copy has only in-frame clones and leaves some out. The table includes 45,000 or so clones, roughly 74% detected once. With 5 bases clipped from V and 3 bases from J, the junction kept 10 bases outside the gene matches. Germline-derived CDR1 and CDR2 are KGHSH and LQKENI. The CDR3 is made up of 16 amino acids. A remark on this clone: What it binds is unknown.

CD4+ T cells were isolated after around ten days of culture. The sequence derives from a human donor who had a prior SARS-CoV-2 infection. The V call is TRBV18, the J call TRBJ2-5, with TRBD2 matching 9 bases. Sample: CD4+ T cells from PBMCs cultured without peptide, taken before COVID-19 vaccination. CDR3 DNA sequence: TGTGCCAGCTCAAAAAAAAGTAGCGGGAGTAAAGAGACCCAGTACTTC. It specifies CASSKKSSGSKETQYF.